Below, 28 T cell receptor beta chains from the same sample are listed, as sequenced in a study of blood T cell repertoires in COVID-19 (TCRdb year 2020). Receptors were amplified or captured by the immunoSEQ multiplex PCR assay. TCRdb retrieved this table from immuneACCESS and kept in-frame rearrangements only. Not all clones are present; in checked studies, unresolved V genes account for under half, and no reason is known for the remainder. The sample table lists about 110,000 clones, roughly 80% of them with a count of one. Of the sample, more than 15% is held by the ten largest clones. The specimen sequenced was peripheral blood. Receptors originate from a woman in her sixties with acute or convalescent COVID-19.

The genes are TRBV10-3 and TRBJ1-2; TRBD1 aligns across 10 bases. Looked up from germline, CDR1 is ENHRY and CDR2 is SYGVKD. The trim removed 4 bases at V and 7 bases at J, leaving 0 bases unmatched. The CDR3 contains 12 residues. The CDR3 region is CAISGTGGGYTF. DNA of the CDR3: TGTGCCATCAGTGGGACAGGGGGTGGCTACACCTTC.

The chain combines TRBV15 with TRBJ2-3, with D maybe TRBD1 (6 bases). Germline-derived CDR1 and CDR2 are LNHNV and YYDKDF (reference sequence). Trimming stripped 0 bases from V and 4 bases from J, with 17 bases between. The CDR3 totals 17 residues. In nucleotides, the CDR3 is TGTGCCACCAGCAGAGATGGCAGGGGAAAGTCTCCAGATACGCAGTATTTT. Amino acid sequence: CATSRDGRGKSPDTQYF.

The gene calls are TRBV3-1 (or the pseudogene TRBV3-2) and TRBJ2-3; 13 bases match TRBD2. The CDR3 is 15 residues long. Trimming cost V 6 bases and J 6 bases; bases outside gene matches: 6. Germline V gene data show CDR1 as LGHDT and CDR2 as YNNKEL (reference sequence). Here the CDR3 reads CASRLAGGPWDTQYF. The CDR3 nucleotides are TGTGCCAGCAGACTAGCGGGGGGGCCTTGGGATACGCAGTATTTT.

The rearrangement uses TRBV7-9 and TRBJ2-2, with D possibly matching TRBD2 (6 bases). Germline loops: CDR1 SEHNR, CDR2 FQNEAQ (reference sequence). The CDR3 loop spans 15 amino acids. The V end was cut by 5 bases, the J end by 6 bases, with 16 bases between. CDR3 in amino acids: CASSLLEGFSGELFF. CDR3 DNA sequence: TGTGCCAGCAGCCTCTTGGAGGGCTTCTCCGGGGAGCTGTTTTTT.

The chain uses TRBV21-1 and TRBJ1-5. TRBV21-1 corresponds to a pseudogene. The CDR3 is 15 residues long. The CDR3 DNA reads TGTGCCAGCAGCAAAGGAGAGGTTAGCAATCAGCCCCAGCATTTT. It encodes CASSKGEVSNQPQHF.

Here the CDR3 reads CASRGGTGTEAFF. The CDR3 bases are TGTGCCAGCAGGGGGGGGACAGGCACTGAAGCTTTCTTT. The chain carries TRBV6-4 and TRBJ1-1, with TRBD1 matching over 8 bases. Trimming took 6 bases from V and 4 from J; bases not matched to a gene: 4. This CDR3 comprises 13 residues. CDR1 and CDR2 (germline): MRHNA, SNTAGT.

The chain links TRBV7-9 to TRBJ1-1, with a possible D match to TRBD1 (5 bases). This CDR3 has 14 amino acids. In germline, CDR1 is SEHNR, CDR2 FQNEAQ (reference sequence). V was pared by 1 base and J by 3 bases, with 9 bases between. The CDR3 reads CASSLEGMYTEAFF. The DNA for the CDR3 is TGTGCCAGCAGCTTAGAGGGGATGTACACTGAAGCTTTCTTT.

V gene TRBV9 combines with J gene TRBJ1-5; D is uncertain. From germline, CDR1 is SGDLS and CDR2 YYNGEE. V lost 0 bases to trimming and J lost 5 bases, with 12 bases between them. CDR3 length: 15 residues. DNA of the CDR3: TGTGCCAGCAGCGTAGGGACTGCTGCGGATCAGCCCCAGCATTTT. This encodes CASSVGTAADQPQHF.

This chain uses TRBV7-8 with TRBJ2-3; 8 bases align to TRBD2. The CDR3 is 17 amino acids. Trimming took 1 base from V and 5 from J; bases not matched to a gene: 11. Germline CDR1 reads SGHVS; CDR2 reads FQNEAQ. For the CDR3, the DNA is TGTGCCAGCAGCTTAGTAGGAGCGGGGGCCCCGGAAGATACGCAGTATTTT. As protein: CASSLVGAGAPEDTQYF.

The table lists this clone with a few counts. The chain employs TRBV19 and TRBJ1-4; unclear D gene. The germline V gene has CDR1 LNHDA and CDR2 SQIVND (reference sequence). Trimming cost V 4 bases and J 6 bases, with 15 bases left between them. This CDR3 contains 15 residues. CDR3 DNA sequence: TGTGCCAGTAGTACCCCGGTCAATACCTATGAAAAACTGTTTTTT. Translated, it gives CASSTPVNTYEKLFF. Drawing the rest from reference TRBV19 and TRBJ1-4, the complete variable domain is DGGITQSPKYLFRKEGQNVTLSCEQNLNHDAMYWYRQDPGQGLRLIYYSQIVNDFQKGDIAEGYSVSREKKESFPLTVTSAQKNPTAFYLCASSTPVNTYEKLFFGSGTQLSVL.

The chain combines TRBV11-3 with TRBJ1-1; a possible D gene is TRBD1 (5 bases). CDR1 and CDR2 from the germline V gene are SGHNT and YENEEA. The CDR3 sequence is 15 residues long. V was pared by 3 bases and J by 1 base, with 12 bases between. CDR3 amino acids: CASSFGGWSNTEAFF. The DNA for the CDR3 is TGTGCCAGCAGCTTCGGGGGGTGGTCGAACACTGAAGCTTTCTTT.

The rearrangement joins TRBV3-1 (or the pseudogene TRBV3-2) to TRBJ1-6, with D unclear. With 5 bases removed from V and 9 bases from J, the gap between germline ends came to 20 bases. The CDR3 is 16 amino acids. Germline assignment: CDR1 LGHDT and CDR2 YNNKEL (reference sequence). The CDR3 region has the DNA TGTGCCAGCAGCTCCGGAAATGCGGGTATCGGTTCACCCCTCCACTTT. This encodes CASSSGNAGIGSPLHF.

This clone came up once. J is TRBJ2-2 and V is TRBV6-5; D perhaps matches TRBD2 (6 bases). V shed 1 base and J shed 1 base, with 10 bases lying between them. The CDR3 extends over 16 amino acids. Germline values: CDR1 MNHEY, CDR2 SVGAGI. CDR3: CASSYWRGGNTGELFF. The CDR3 coding sequence is TGTGCCAGCAGTTACTGGCGGGGCGGGAACACCGGGGAGCTGTTTTTT.

The V call is TRBV24-1, the J call TRBJ2-2; the match to TRBD2 covers 7 bases. J was trimmed by 1 base and V by 4 bases; bases with no gene match: 8. Germline V CDR1 and CDR2: KGHDR, SFDVKD. CDR3 size: 17 residues. The CDR3 DNA reads as TGTGCCACCAGTGACGCCCTTGGGAGGGAGAACACCGGGGAGCTGTTTTTT. Its translation is CATSDALGRENTGELFF.

CDR3: CASSTAGGYTDTQYF. CDR3 coding DNA: TGTGCCAGTAGTACCGCGGGGGGGTACACAGATACGCAGTATTTT. The rearrangement uses TRBV19 and TRBJ2-3; 9 nucleotides line up with TRBD2. CDR3 length: 15 residues. Germline CDR1 is LNHDA and CDR2 is SQIVND (reference sequence). V was pared by 4 bases and J by 2 bases, with 4 bases of the junction left unmatched. Looking up the rest from reference TRBV19 and TRBJ2-3 gives the full variable domain: DGGITQSPKYLFRKEGQNVTLSCEQNLNHDAMYWYRQDPGQGLRLIYYSQIVNDFQKGDIAEGYSVSREKKESFPLTVTSAQKNPTAFYLCASSTAGGYTDTQYFGPGTRLTVL.

The chain uses TRBV7-9 and TRBJ2-7; TRBD1 aligns across 7 bases. Trimming removed 8 bases from V and 2 bases from J; junction bases left unmatched: 3. The V gene's germline CDR1 is SEHNR and CDR2 FQNEAQ (reference sequence). CDR3 length: 12 amino acids. Here the CDR3 DNA reads TGTGCCAGCGGGGACAGCCCCTACGAGCAGTACTTC. Protein sequence: CASGDSPYEQYF.

This clone was observed a handful of times. The rearrangement uses TRBV19 and TRBJ1-5, with TRBD1 matching 8 bases. Germline assignment: CDR1 LNHDA and CDR2 SQIVND (reference sequence). V lost 5 bases, J lost 0 bases, and 3 bases stayed unmatched. This CDR3 is 15 amino acids long. The CDR3 protein is CASSWTGFSNQPQHF. CDR3 coding DNA: TGTGCCAGTAGTTGGACAGGGTTTAGCAATCAGCCCCAGCATTTT.

This chain uses TRBV6-5 with TRBJ1-2; 8 bases line up with TRBD1. Germline loops: CDR1 MNHEY, CDR2 SVGAGI. The CDR3 totals 13 residues. The V and J ends lost 2 bases and 8 bases, in that order; junction bases with no gene match: 4. The DNA for the CDR3 is TGTGCCAGCAGTTACAGGACAGGGAGAGGCTACACCTTC. Amino acid sequence: CASSYRTGRGYTF.

V and J are TRBV19 and TRBJ1-6, with D possibly being TRBD1 (5 bases). The CDR3 runs 16 residues. Germline V CDR1 and CDR2: LNHDA, SQIVND (reference sequence). Trimming took 4 bases from V and 9 from J, leaving 19 bases between them. CDR3: CASSTDSDTGISPLHF. In DNA, the CDR3 is TGTGCCAGTAGTACTGACTCGGACACAGGAATTTCACCCCTCCACTTT.

The V call is TRBV6-6, the J call TRBJ2-5; 8 bases fit TRBD2. Looked up from germline, CDR1 is MNHNY and CDR2 is SVGAGI (reference sequence). The ends lost 5 bases at V and 5 bases at J; junction bases unmatched: 10. This CDR3 has 15 amino acids. The CDR3 region has the DNA TGTGCCAGCAGTAGACAAGCGGGGGTCCGCGAGACCCAGTACTTC. Its translation: CASSRQAGVRETQYF.

The sample holds one count of this clone. The chain links TRBV12-3 or TRBV12-4 to TRBJ1-2, with D unclear. There are 13 residues in the CDR3. Trimming removed 2 bases at V and 4 bases at J, with 8 bases between. Here the CDR3 DNA reads TGTGCCAGCAGTTTAAGCGCTACCTATGGCTACACCTTC. Protein product: CASSLSATYGYTF.

The J gene is TRBJ1-2, the V gene TRBV6-5, with 7 bases aligning to TRBD1. V was clipped by 2 bases and J by 6 bases; unmatched bases: 0. The germline CDR1 and CDR2 sequences are MNHEY and SVGAGI. The CDR3 has 12 residues. This CDR3 is CASSYGTDGYTF. CDR3 DNA sequence: TGTGCCAGCAGTTACGGGACAGATGGCTACACCTTC.

The chain couples TRBV4-3 to TRBJ1-2, with 7 bases aligning to TRBD1. This CDR3 is built from 14 residues. From germline, CDR1 is LGHNA and CDR2 YSLEER. V lost 6 bases, J lost 4 bases, and 8 bases stayed unmatched. CDR3 sequence (DNA): TGCGCCAGCAGTCAACAGGGGCAGGGCTATGGCTACACCTTC. Residues: CASSQQGQGYGYTF.

V usage is TRBV7-2 and J usage is TRBJ1-1; D gene uncertain. Trimming cost V 1 base and J 1 base, with 7 bases left between them. The length of the CDR3 is 14 residues. Germline V gene sequence: CDR1 SGHTA, CDR2 FQGNSA. For the CDR3, the DNA is TGTGCCAGCAGCTTAGTGCGGGGGAACACTGAAGCTTTCTTT. Amino acid sequence: CASSLVRGNTEAFF. Supplemented by reference TRBV7-2 and TRBJ1-1, the full variable domain reads GAGVSQSPSNKVTEKGKDVELRCDPISGHTALYWYRQSLGQGLEFLIYFQGNSAPDKSGLPSDRFSAERTGGSVSTLTIQRTQQEDSAVYLCASSLVRGNTEAFFGQGTRLTVV.

The CDR3 DNA reads TGTGCCAGCAGTTCCCTCGACAGGGTTAATCAGCCCCAGCATTTT. This gives the protein CASSSLDRVNQPQHF. The V call is TRBV28, the J call TRBJ1-5; 7 bases map to TRBD1. There are 15 residues in the CDR3. Trimming took 4 bases from V and 4 from J; bases not matched to a gene: 7. Germline CDR1 is MDHEN and CDR2 is SYDVKM.

The chain has TRBV28 and TRBJ1-5, with D unclear. Germline assignment: CDR1 MDHEN and CDR2 SYDVKM. This CDR3 comprises 17 residues. Trimming removed 3 bases at V and 4 bases at J, with 19 bases between. CDR3 nucleotides: TGTGCCAGCAGTTTCGGCAAACGAAGAATCGGGAATCAGCCCCAGCATTTT. Translation: CASSFGKRRIGNQPQHF. The variable domain in full, completed from reference TRBV28 and TRBJ1-5, reads DVKVTQSSRYLVKRTGEKVFLECVQDMDHENMFWYRQDPGLGLRLIYFSYDVKMKEKGDIPEGYSVSREKKERFSLILESASTNQTSMYLCASSFGKRRIGNQPQHFGDGTRLSIL.

The sample holds a few counts of this clone. CDR3 bases: TGTGCCAGCAGTTACTCAGGCGGTGATGGCTACACCTTC. This sequence encodes CASSYSGGDGYTF. V gene TRBV6-5 combines with J gene TRBJ1-2; D not resolved. The CDR3 has 13 residues. The V and J ends lost 0 bases and 6 bases respectively, with 8 bases between them. CDR1 MNHEY and CDR2 SVGAGI come from the germline V gene.

This chain connects TRBV27 to TRBJ2-7; no clear D. V was clipped by 6 bases and J by 0 bases, with 9 bases between them. Per germline, CDR1 MNHEY and CDR2 SMNVEV (reference sequence). This CDR3 has 13 amino acids. The CDR3 here is CASSRLNSYEQYF. CDR3 coding DNA: TGTGCCAGCAGCCGACTTAACTCCTACGAGCAGTACTTC.